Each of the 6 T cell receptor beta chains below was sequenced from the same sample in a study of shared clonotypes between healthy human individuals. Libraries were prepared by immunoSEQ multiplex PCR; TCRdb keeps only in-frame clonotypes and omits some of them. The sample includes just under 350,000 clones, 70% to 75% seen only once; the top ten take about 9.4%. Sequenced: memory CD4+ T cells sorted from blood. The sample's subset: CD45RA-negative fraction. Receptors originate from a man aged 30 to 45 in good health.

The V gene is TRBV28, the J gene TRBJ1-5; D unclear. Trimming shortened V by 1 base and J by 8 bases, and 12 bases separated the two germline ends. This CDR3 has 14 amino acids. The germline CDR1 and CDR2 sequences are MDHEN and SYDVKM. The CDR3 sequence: CASSLLGPQKPQHF. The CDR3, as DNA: TGTGCCAGCAGTTTATTAGGCCCGCAGAAGCCCCAGCATTTT.

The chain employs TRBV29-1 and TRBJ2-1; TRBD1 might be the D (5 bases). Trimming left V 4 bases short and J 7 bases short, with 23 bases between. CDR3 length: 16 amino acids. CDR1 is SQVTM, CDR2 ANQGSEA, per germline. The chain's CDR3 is CSVVRDHRQKENEQFF. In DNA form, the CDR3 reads TGCAGCGTTGTGAGAGATCACCGACAGAAAGAGAATGAGCAGTTCTTC.

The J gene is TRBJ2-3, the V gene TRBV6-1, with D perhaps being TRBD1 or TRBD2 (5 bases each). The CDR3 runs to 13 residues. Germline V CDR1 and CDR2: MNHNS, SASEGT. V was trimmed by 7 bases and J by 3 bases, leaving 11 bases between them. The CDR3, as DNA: TGTGCCAGCACCGGGACCACAACAGATACGCAGTATTTT. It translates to CASTGTTTDTQYF.

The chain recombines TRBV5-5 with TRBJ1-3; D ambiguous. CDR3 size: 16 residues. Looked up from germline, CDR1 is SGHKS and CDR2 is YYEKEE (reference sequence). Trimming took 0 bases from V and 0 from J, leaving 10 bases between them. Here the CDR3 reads CASSLGAPRSGNTIYF. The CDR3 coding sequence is TGTGCCAGCAGCTTGGGGGCACCCCGCTCTGGAAACACCATATATTTT.

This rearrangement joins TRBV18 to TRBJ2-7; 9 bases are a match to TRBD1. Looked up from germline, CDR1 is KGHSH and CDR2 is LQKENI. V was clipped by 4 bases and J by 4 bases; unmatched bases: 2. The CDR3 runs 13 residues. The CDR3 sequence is CASSQGQGYEQYF. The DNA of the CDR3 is TGTGCCAGCTCACAGGGACAGGGTTACGAGCAGTACTTC.

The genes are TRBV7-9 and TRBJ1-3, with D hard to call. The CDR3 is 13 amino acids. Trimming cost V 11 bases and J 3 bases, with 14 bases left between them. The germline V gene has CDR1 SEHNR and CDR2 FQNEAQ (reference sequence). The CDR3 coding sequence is TGTGCCTCCCGAAGGGATTTTGGAAACACCATATATTTT. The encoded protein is CASRRDFGNTIYF.